One and the same sample provided the 13 T cell receptor beta chains below, sequenced in a study of OX40 agonist ivuxolimab in advanced cancers. Sequencing was performed with immunoSEQ multiplex PCR; in TCRdb, only in-frame clones are kept and a portion is missing. The repertoire includes tens of thousands of clones, roughly 91% of them detected once, and around a third sits in the top ten. Sample: CD4+ or CD8+ T cells sorted from blood, taken in a trial of the OX40 agonist ivuxolimab. These TCRs come from an adult with an advanced solid tumor such as melanoma, head and neck, liver or kidney cancer.

This rearrangement joins TRBV5-5 to TRBJ2-7, with TRBD2 identical over 7 bases. Germline V gives CDR1 SGHKS, CDR2 YYEKEE (reference sequence). This CDR3 contains 14 residues. Trimming cost V 3 bases and J 4 bases; bases outside gene matches: 7. CDR3 sequence reads: CASSSGLGGYEQYF. Written as DNA, the CDR3 is TGTGCCAGCAGCTCAGGACTAGGAGGGTACGAGCAGTACTTC.

CDR3 protein: CASSEYSNQPQHF. The DNA for the CDR3 is TGTGCCAGCAGCGAATATAGCAATCAGCCCCAGCATTTT. This chain links TRBV9 with TRBJ1-5; no clear D gene. Trimming took 3 bases from V and 0 from J, leaving 4 bases between them. The CDR3 is 13 amino acids. Germline CDR1 SGDLS, CDR2 YYNGEE.

This chain connects TRBV30 to TRBJ1-1, with D possibly matching TRBD1 (6 bases). Deletions cut 5 bases from V and 6 bases from J, with 13 bases between. Germline V lookup: CDR1 GTSNPN, CDR2 SVGIG (reference sequence). The CDR3 has 12 residues. CDR3 residues: CAWGHGQSEAFF. The CDR3 DNA reads TGTGCCTGGGGACACGGACAGTCTGAAGCTTTCTTT.

The rearrangement uses TRBV6-1 and TRBJ2-7; D gene unclear. Germline CDR1 and CDR2: MNHNS and SASEGT. With 7 bases removed from V and 2 bases from J, the gap between germline ends came to 15 bases. The CDR3 spans 14 residues. This chain's CDR3 is CASTRANRAYEQYF. CDR3 DNA sequence: TGTGCCAGCACCCGAGCCAACAGAGCCTACGAGCAGTACTTC.

The chain employs TRBV28 and TRBJ2-7; D is unresolved. This CDR3 contains 14 residues. Germline V CDR1 and CDR2: MDHEN, SYDVKM. V lost 2 bases, J lost 7 bases, and 15 bases lay in between. CDR3 region: CASSLKGPVREQYF. The CDR3 DNA reads TGTGCCAGCAGTTTAAAGGGCCCTGTGAGGGAGCAGTACTTC.

In regard to this clone: At one end the junction does not follow the germline gene, possibly because of a read error. This rearrangement joins TRBV6-6 to TRBJ2-7; TRBD1 matches at 8 bases. Germline loops: CDR1 MNHNY, CDR2 SVGAGI (reference sequence). This CDR3 spans 8 amino acids. The DNA for the CDR3 is TGTGCCATCGGGACAGGAACCTTC. This sequence encodes CAIGTGTF.

This chain connects TRBV13 to TRBJ2-2; no firm D call. This CDR3 comprises 15 residues. V was clipped by 0 bases and J by 6 bases, with 11 bases between them. Looked up from germline, CDR1 is PRHDT and CDR2 is FYEKMQ (reference sequence). This CDR3 is CASSLGPSAAGELFF. The CDR3 DNA follows: TGTGCCAGCAGCTTAGGTCCCTCTGCGGCCGGGGAGCTGTTTTTT.

This clone has just one count. The J gene is TRBJ2-1, the V gene TRBV7-2; D is undetermined. With 5 bases removed from V and 0 bases from J, the gap between germline ends came to 17 bases. The CDR3 covers 17 residues. CDR1 and CDR2 (germline): SGHTA, FQGNSA. The CDR3 loop is CASSPRSNNPSYNEQFF. The CDR3 coding sequence is TGTGCCAGCAGCCCACGGTCCAATAACCCCTCCTACAATGAGCAGTTCTTC. Full variable domain (rest looked up from reference TRBV7-2 and TRBJ2-1): GAGVSQSPSNKVTEKGKDVELRCDPISGHTALYWYRQSLGQGLEFLIYFQGNSAPDKSGLPSDRFSAERTGGSVSTLTIQRTQQEDSAVYLCASSPRSNNPSYNEQFFGPGTRLTVL.

V is TRBV6-5 and J is TRBJ2-5; the D is unclear. The CDR3 has 14 amino acids. With 6 bases removed from V and 2 bases from J, the gap between germline ends came to 13 bases. CDR1 is MNHEY and CDR2 is SVGAGI in the germline V gene. CDR3 region: CASRKGRIQETQYF. The CDR3, as DNA: TGTGCCAGCAGGAAAGGACGGATACAAGAGACCCAGTACTTC.

The rearrangement joins TRBV4-1 to TRBJ2-7; the D gene is possibly TRBD1 (6 bases). Trimming removed 2 bases at V and 6 bases at J, with 14 bases between. The CDR3 consists of 14 residues. CDR1 and CDR2 from the germline V gene are MGHRA and YSYEKL. The CDR3 sequence: CASSQNSGVGEQYF. The CDR3 nucleotides read TGCGCCAGCAGCCAAAACTCAGGGGTCGGCGAGCAGTACTTC.

The V and J genes are TRBV6-1 and TRBJ2-3; D gene unclear. Germline assignment: CDR1 MNHNS and CDR2 SASEGT. The length of the CDR3 is 16 residues. The germline V and J ends were trimmed by 2 bases and 2 bases, with 14 bases remaining between them. This chain's CDR3 is CASSEFVAADTDTQYF. The CDR3 DNA reads as TGTGCCAGCAGTGAATTTGTGGCGGCAGACACAGATACGCAGTATTTT.

The gene calls are TRBV7-9 and TRBJ2-5; possibly TRBD2 for D (6 bases). The end of the DNA is better explained by TRBJ2-7, so the J call may be wrong. Germline V gene data show CDR1 as SEHNR and CDR2 as FQNEAQ (reference sequence). This CDR3 spans 15 amino acids. The CDR3 DNA reads as TGTGCCAGCAGCTGGAGGAGGGCGGATCCCTACGAGCAGTACTTC. Translating gives CASSWRRADPYEQYF.

The chain employs TRBV6-5 and TRBJ2-7; TRBD2 matches at 7 bases. J lost 7 bases, V lost 6 bases, and 9 bases had no gene match. The germline V gene encodes CDR1 MNHEY and CDR2 SVGAGI. The CDR3 is 13 amino acids. CDR3 sequence (DNA): TGTGCCAGCAGGGATCGGACTAGTTGGGAGCAGTACTTC. Its protein product is CASRDRTSWEQYF.